The 24 T cell receptor beta chains reported below all come from one sample, sequenced in a study of PD-L1 blockade in urothelial cancer. Time point here: pretreatment peripheral blood. Method: immunoSEQ multiplex PCR; TCRdb's copy keeps in-frame clones and lacks some. This repertoire shows tens of thousands of clones, roughly 89% found once; its top ten account for 9.2%. The specimen comprised PBMCs, sampled around atezolizumab (anti-PD-L1) treatment. The receptors here all came from a woman in her sixties or seventies with urothelial cancer.

The rearrangement joins TRBV9 to TRBJ2-6, with D possibly TRBD2 on 5 matching bases. V was shortened by 2 bases and J by 0 bases, with 15 bases between the two germline ends. Germline CDR1 reads SGDLS; CDR2 reads YYNGEE. The length of the CDR3 is 18 residues. This chain's CDR3 is CASSVSAADSSGANVLTF. CDR3 bases: TGTGCCAGCAGCGTGAGTGCAGCGGATAGCTCTGGGGCCAACGTCCTGACTTTC.

The chain employs TRBV7-9 and TRBJ1-1, with TRBD1 identical over 8 bases. CDR1 is SEHNR and CDR2 is FQNEAQ in the germline V gene (reference sequence). The CDR3 covers 14 residues. V lost 5 bases, J lost 5 bases, and 7 bases stayed unmatched. The chain's CDR3 is CASSPWTGRTEAFF. The CDR3 coding sequence is TGTGCCAGCAGCCCTTGGACAGGGCGGACTGAAGCTTTCTTT.

CDR3: CASSLGGGSDYGYTF. CDR3 coding DNA: TGTGCCAGCAGCCTGGGGGGGGGCTCCGACTATGGCTACACCTTC. The V gene is TRBV7-3, the J gene TRBJ1-2; tentatively, D is TRBD1 (6 bases). V was shortened by 5 bases and J by 3 bases, with 16 bases between the two germline ends. Germline assignment: CDR1 SGHTA and CDR2 FQGTGA. This CDR3 spans 15 amino acids. Supplemented by reference TRBV7-3 and TRBJ1-2, the full variable domain reads GAGVSQTPSNKVTEKGKYVELRCDPISGHTALYWYRQSLGQGPEFLIYFQGTGAADDSGLPNDRFFAVRPEGSVSTLKIQRTERGDSAVYLCASSLGGGSDYGYTFGSGTRLTVV.

The chain uses TRBV18 and TRBJ2-1; 10 nucleotides match TRBD2. Germline CDR1 reads KGHSH; CDR2 reads LQKENI. Trimming at V came to 7 bases and at J to 5 bases, leaving 8 bases not matched to a gene. This CDR3 region has 15 residues. Here the CDR3 reads CASCLGTSANNEQFF. CDR3 in DNA: TGTGCCAGCTGCCTAGGGACTAGCGCCAACAATGAGCAGTTCTTC.

The chain recombines TRBV9 with TRBJ1-1; D unresolved. Germline V gives CDR1 SGDLS, CDR2 YYNGEE. V lost 0 bases and J 1 base, leaving 10 bases between the germline ends. CDR3 length: 15 amino acids. This CDR3 reads CASSVEGGRNTEAFF. In nucleotides, the CDR3 is TGTGCCAGCAGCGTAGAGGGAGGGAGGAACACTGAAGCTTTCTTT.

The rearrangement joins TRBV10-3 to TRBJ2-2; 7 bases fit TRBD2. Germline V gives CDR1 ENHRY, CDR2 SYGVKD. V dropped 6 bases and J dropped 3; count of bases not matched to a gene: 7. The CDR3 spans 15 residues. This CDR3 reads CAIRNGLGDTGELFF. CDR3 coding DNA: TGTGCCATCAGAAACGGACTAGGCGACACCGGGGAGCTGTTTTTT.

The V call is TRBV11-3, the J call TRBJ2-1, with 13 positions matching TRBD2. Germline V CDR1 and CDR2: SGHNT, YENEEA. Germline trimming cut 2 bases from V and 7 bases from J; bases unmatched to any gene: 2. CDR3 length equals 15 residues. The CDR3 DNA follows: TGTGCCAGCAGCTTATCGACTAGCGGGAGGAATGAGCAGTTCTTC. Protein: CASSLSTSGRNEQFF.

The chain employs TRBV4-3 and TRBJ2-7, with a tentative D call TRBD2 (6 bases). The germline gives CDR1 LGHNA, CDR2 YSLEER. The CDR3 extends over 16 amino acids. The V and J ends lost 0 bases and 3 bases respectively, with 15 bases between them. This CDR3 reads CASSQDGAGSFYEQYF. As DNA, the CDR3 is TGCGCCAGCAGCCAAGATGGTGCGGGGAGTTTCTACGAGCAGTACTTC.

V is TRBV7-8 and J is TRBJ1-1; D unresolved. The germline CDR1 and CDR2 sequences are SGHVS and FQNEAQ. V lost 2 bases, J lost 3 bases, and 13 bases lay in between. The CDR3 loop spans 15 amino acids. CDR3 region: CASSLMLGGDTEAFF. CDR3 bases: TGTGCCAGCAGCTTAATGTTGGGCGGGGACACTGAAGCTTTCTTT.

The V and J genes are TRBV5-1 and TRBJ2-2; 11 nucleotides line up with TRBD2. The germline CDR1 and CDR2 sequences are SGHRS and YFSETQ. The trim removed 1 base at V and 6 bases at J, leaving 2 bases unmatched. This CDR3 is 15 amino acids long. The CDR3 is CASSLLAGGSGELFF. The DNA for the CDR3 is TGCGCCAGCAGCTTGCTAGCGGGAGGTTCCGGGGAGCTGTTTTTT. Combining the CDR3 with reference TRBV5-1 and TRBJ2-2 gives the whole variable domain KAGVTQTPRYLIKTRGQQVTLSCSPISGHRSVSWYQQTPGQGLQFLFEYFSETQRNKGNFPGRFSGRQFSNSRSEMNVSTLELGDSALYLCASSLLAGGSGELFFGEGSRLTVL.

The chain is built from TRBV5-1 and TRBJ1-5; tentative D call: TRBD1 (6 bases). The germline V and J ends were trimmed by 0 bases and 2 bases, with 18 bases remaining between them. CDR1 and CDR2 (germline): SGHRS, YFSETQ. The CDR3 sequence is 18 residues long. The CDR3 coding sequence is TGCGCCAGCAGCTTGGCCCCATCGGGGGGGGCCGGCAATCAGCCCCAGCATTTT. This sequence encodes CASSLAPSGGAGNQPQHF.

The gene calls are TRBV7-9 and TRBJ2-7; D gene ambiguous. The CDR3 runs 14 residues. The germline V gene encodes CDR1 SEHNR and CDR2 FQNEAQ (reference sequence). The germline V and J ends were trimmed by 5 bases and 0 bases, with 11 bases remaining between them. CDR3 residues: CASSPGSISYEQYF. DNA of the CDR3: TGTGCCAGCAGCCCGGGTAGTATCTCCTACGAGCAGTACTTC.

The genes are TRBV5-1 and TRBJ1-4, with 10 bases identical to TRBD1. Germline CDR1 reads SGHRS; CDR2 reads YFSETQ. The CDR3 length is 15 residues. V dropped 4 bases and J dropped 7; count of bases not matched to a gene: 7. The CDR3 DNA reads TGCGCCAGCAGCCCGTCCGGGACAGGGGTTGAAAAACTGTTTTTT. This sequence encodes CASSPSGTGVEKLFF.

V gene TRBV28 combines with J gene TRBJ1-6; weak D call: TRBD1 (5 bases). Germline assignment: CDR1 MDHEN and CDR2 SYDVKM. CDR3 length equals 12 residues. Trimming stripped 6 bases from V and 10 bases from J, with 10 bases between. CDR3 sequence: CASRTGGSPLHF. CDR3 DNA: TGTGCCAGCAGAACGGGGGGATCACCCCTCCACTTT.

The gene calls are TRBV4-1 and TRBJ2-5, with D tentatively TRBD2 (5 bases). V lost 4 bases, J lost 2 bases, and 14 bases lay in between. The germline V gene has CDR1 MGHRA and CDR2 YSYEKL. There are 15 residues in the CDR3. The CDR3 here is CASSPGWGVQETQYF. The CDR3 coding sequence is TGCGCCAGCAGCCCCGGCTGGGGAGTGCAAGAGACCCAGTACTTC.

This chain links TRBV6-1 with TRBJ1-1, with 7 bases fitting TRBD1. V trimming: 3 bases; J trimming: 5 bases; junction bases outside the gene matches: 6. The CDR3 runs 14 residues. Germline values: CDR1 MNHNS, CDR2 SASEGT. The DNA of the CDR3 is TGTGCCAGCAGTGACTTGACAGGGTGGACTGAAGCTTTCTTT. As protein: CASSDLTGWTEAFF.

This chain joins TRBV11-2 and TRBJ1-2, with D perhaps matching TRBD1 (6 bases). The CDR3 runs to 15 residues. The germline CDR1 and CDR2 sequences are SGHAT and FQNNGV. The germline V and J ends were trimmed by 1 base and 8 bases, with 17 bases remaining between them. The CDR3: CASSLAAGARHGYTF. The CDR3 DNA follows: TGTGCCAGCAGCTTAGCGGCGGGGGCCCGTCACGGCTACACCTTC.

This chain's CDR3 is CASSWGQGGLALHF. CDR3 nucleotide sequence: TGTGCCAGCAGCTGGGGACAGGGGGGTTTGGCCCTCCACTTT. The rearrangement joins TRBV11-2 to TRBJ1-6; TRBD1 matches at 11 bases. This CDR3 spans 14 amino acids. V dropped 4 bases and J dropped 14; count of bases not matched to a gene: 7. CDR1 is SGHAT, CDR2 FQNNGV, per germline.

This rearrangement joins TRBV6-6 to TRBJ2-7, with D possibly being TRBD1 (5 bases). This CDR3 has 12 amino acids. CDR1 MNHNY and CDR2 SVGAGI come from the germline V gene (reference sequence). V dropped 6 bases and J dropped 3 bases, with 9 bases sitting between them. CDR3 region: CASSSTVYEQYF. DNA of the CDR3: TGTGCCAGCAGCTCGACAGTCTACGAGCAGTACTTC.

The chain carries TRBV11-2 and TRBJ2-2, with D perhaps TRBD2 (5 bases). V was pared by 9 bases and J by 2 bases, with 16 bases between. This CDR3 is 15 amino acids long. The V gene's germline CDR1 is SGHAT and CDR2 FQNNGV. The CDR3, as DNA: TGTGCCAGTCAGCCCGGGCCGGGAAACACCGGGGAGCTGTTTTTT. Its translation is CASQPGPGNTGELFF.

The chain joins TRBV20-1 to TRBJ2-7; the D gene is possibly TRBD1 (5 bases). Trimming took 4 bases from V and 6 from J, leaving 10 bases between them. The germline CDR1 and CDR2 sequences are DFQATT and SNEGSKA (reference sequence). This CDR3 has 11 amino acids. The DNA for the CDR3 is TGCAGTGCTACAGGGTCGGGCGAGCAGTACTTC. It translates to CSATGSGEQYF.

This chain connects TRBV5-1 to TRBJ2-6; 8 nucleotides line up with TRBD1. The CDR3 totals 16 residues. Germline values: CDR1 SGHRS, CDR2 YFSETQ. The V and J ends lost 4 bases and 1 base, in that order; junction bases with no gene match: 4. The CDR3 nucleotides are TGCGCCAGCAGCCCCTGGACAGGGTCTGGGGCCAACGTCCTGACTTTC. Translated: CASSPWTGSGANVLTF.

V usage is TRBV5-4 and J usage is TRBJ2-3; possible D gene TRBD1, 6 bases. Trimming cost V 0 bases and J 2 bases, with 7 bases left between them. The CDR3 length is 14 residues. In germline, CDR1 is SGHNT, CDR2 YYREEE (reference sequence). CDR3 residues: CASSLDRVTDTQYF. The CDR3 DNA reads TGTGCCAGCAGCTTGGACAGGGTCACAGATACGCAGTATTTT.

The CDR3 region is CASSLRVNYGYTF. The DNA for the CDR3 is TGTGCCAGCAGTTTACGGGTTAACTATGGCTACACCTTC. The rearrangement joins TRBV27 to TRBJ1-2; no firm D call. CDR3 length equals 13 residues. CDR1 MNHEY and CDR2 SMNVEV come from the germline V gene (reference sequence). V dropped 2 bases and J dropped 1 base, with 5 bases sitting between them.